The present T cell receptor beta chain was sequenced within a study of blood T cell repertoires in COVID-19. With V trimmed by 4 bases and J by 4 bases, 3 bases remained unmatched. The CDR3 length is 14 residues. Germline V CDR1 and CDR2: SEHNR, FQNEAQ (reference sequence). Produced via immunoSEQ multiplex PCR; TCRdb's table is partial and in-frame only. The table has around 380,000 clones, over 65% seen once. The sequencing sample was made of peripheral blood. The chain combines TRBV7-9 with TRBJ2-7, with 11 bases matching TRBD2. The receptor comes from a human donor with acute or convalescent COVID-19. The donor label of this sample is uncertain. CDR3 nucleotides: TGTGCCAGCAGCTATAGCGGGGGGGGATACGAGCAGTACTTC. Translating it yields CASSYSGGGYEQYF.